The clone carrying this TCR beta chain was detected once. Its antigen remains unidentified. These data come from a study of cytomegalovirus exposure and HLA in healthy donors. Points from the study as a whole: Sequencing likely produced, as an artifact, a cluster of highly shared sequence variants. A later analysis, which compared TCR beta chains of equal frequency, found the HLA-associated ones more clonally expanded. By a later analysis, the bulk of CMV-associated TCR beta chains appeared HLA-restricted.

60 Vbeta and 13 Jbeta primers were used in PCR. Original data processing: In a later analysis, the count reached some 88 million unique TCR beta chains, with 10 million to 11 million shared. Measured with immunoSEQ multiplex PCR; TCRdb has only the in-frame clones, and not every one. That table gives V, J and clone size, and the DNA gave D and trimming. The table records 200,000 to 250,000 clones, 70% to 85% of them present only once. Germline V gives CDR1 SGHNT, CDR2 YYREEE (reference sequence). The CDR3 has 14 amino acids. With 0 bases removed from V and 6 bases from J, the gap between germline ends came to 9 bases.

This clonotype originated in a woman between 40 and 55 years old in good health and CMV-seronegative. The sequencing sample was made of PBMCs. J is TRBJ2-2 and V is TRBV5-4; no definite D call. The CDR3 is CASSLASGAGELFF. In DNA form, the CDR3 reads TGTGCCAGCAGCTTGGCGTCGGGTGCCGGGGAGCTGTTTTTT. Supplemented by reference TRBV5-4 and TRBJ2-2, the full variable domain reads ETGVTQSPTHLIKTRGQQVTLRCSSQSGHNTVSWYQQALGQGPQFIFQYYREEENGRGNFPPRFSGLQFPNYSSELNVNALELDDSALYLCASSLASGAGELFFGEGSRLTVL.